Following are 19 T cell receptor beta chains from one sample sequenced in a study of T-cell memory formation after mild COVID-19. A single record per CDR3 protein comes from TCRdb applying MiXCR to the 5' RACE reads. This sample has approximately 260,000 distinct CDR3 sequences; under 20% occur once, and the top ten carry 20% to 25%. Input material: PBMCs or a T cell subset sorted from them (not recorded which). These receptors came from a young man who had mild COVID-19 (a few samples of this study predate the infection). Cell type and time point are not known.

The table lists this clonotype with a few counts. The V gene is TRBV7-9, the J gene TRBJ2-2; D might be TRBD1 (7 bases). Germline CDR1 reads SEHNR; CDR2 reads FQNEAQ (reference sequence). Trimming shortened V by 4 bases and J by 5 bases, and 17 bases separated the two germline ends. The CDR3 length is 16 residues. The CDR3 protein is CASSSWTGGDTGELFF. In DNA, the CDR3 is TGTGCCAGCAGCTCCTGGACAGGAGGGGATACCGGGGAGCTGTTTTTT.

In its sample, this clonotype was seen a few times. The rearrangement joins TRBV4-3 to TRBJ2-7; 8 nucleotides match TRBD1. The germline V gene has CDR1 LGHNA and CDR2 YSLEER. V lost 9 bases to trimming and J lost 3 bases; unmatched junction nucleotides: 13. The CDR3 runs 15 residues. The CDR3 nucleotides are TGCGCCAGACCTTACGGGGGACAGGCTTACTACGAGCAGTACGTC. Translated: CARPYGGQAYYEQYV.

At least ten counts were recorded for this clonotype. The V call is TRBV4-3, the J call TRBJ1-1; TRBD1 might be the D (5 bases). This CDR3 is 15 amino acids long. Per germline, CDR1 LGHNA and CDR2 YSLEER. The V end lost 0 bases, the J end lost 5 bases, and 13 bases lay between the germline ends. The CDR3 DNA reads TGCGCCAGCAGCCAAGATCCCCAGGGTAGGACTGAAGCTTTCTTT. It specifies CASSQDPQGRTEAFF.

CDR3 protein: CASSLVPIRTGTYEQYV. CDR3 nucleotide sequence: TGTGCCAGCAGCTTAGTCCCTATTCGGACAGGGACCTACGAGCAGTACGTC. The chain employs TRBV7-9 and TRBJ2-7, with 8 positions matching TRBD1. Unmatched junction bases numbered 10, after V lost 1 base and J lost 2 bases. CDR3 length: 17 residues. Germline CDR1 reads SEHNR; CDR2 reads FQNEAQ (reference sequence).

This sequence joins TRBV7-2 and TRBJ2-7, with TRBD1 matching 7 bases. The CDR3 sequence is 14 residues long. The J segment lost 3 bases and the V segment lost 5 bases, leaving 7 bases of the junction unmatched. Germline CDR1 SGHTA, CDR2 FQGNSA. This chain's CDR3 is CASSPRQGNYEQYV. The CDR3 bases are TGTGCCAGCAGCCCAAGACAGGGAAACTACGAGCAGTACGTC.

This clonotype was counted only a few times. J is TRBJ1-5 and V is TRBV5-5, with unresolved D. Trimming took off 0 bases at V and 6 bases at J, with 13 bases between the two ends. CDR1 and CDR2 from the germline V gene are SGHKS and YYEKEE (reference sequence). The CDR3 is 15 amino acids. CDR3 DNA: TGTGCCAGCAGCTTGGATTCGGGGAAGGCTCAGCCCCAGCATTTT. This translates into CASSLDSGKAQPQHF.

This clonotype appeared many times. The chain has TRBV5-5 and TRBJ2-1, with D tentatively TRBD2 (6 bases). Trimming shortened V by 3 bases and J by 9 bases, and 13 bases separated the two germline ends. The germline gives CDR1 SGHKS, CDR2 YYEKEE (reference sequence). The CDR3 is 13 amino acids. The CDR3 is CASSSVGDFEQFF. The CDR3 nucleotides are TGTGCCAGCAGCTCAGTGGGGGACTTTGAGCAGTTCTTC.

This chain uses TRBV7-2 with TRBJ1-2; 10 bases line up with TRBD1. Germline V gives CDR1 SGHTA, CDR2 FQGNSA. This CDR3 comprises 14 residues. The junction had 4 bases not matched to a gene; V was cut back by 7 bases and J by 2 bases. The CDR3 region has the DNA TGTGCCAGCATCCCGACAGGGGGCAACTATGGCTACACCTTC. This translates into CASIPTGGNYGYTF.

This rearrangement joins TRBV7-9 to TRBJ1-2; D call uncertain. V shed 3 bases and J shed 4 bases, with 9 bases lying between them. Germline CDR1 SEHNR, CDR2 FQNEAQ (reference sequence). The CDR3 is 13 amino acids. The DNA of the CDR3 is TGTGCCAGCAGCTTTCCAGAATCCTATGGCTACACCTTC. This gives the protein CASSFPESYGYTF.

This clonotype was detected a few times. The V and J genes are TRBV12-3 or TRBV12-4 and TRBJ2-5; 7 positions agree with TRBD1. The trim removed 5 bases at V and 5 bases at J, leaving 8 bases unmatched. This CDR3 is 14 amino acids long. CDR3: CASSAGGLWETQYF. The CDR3 DNA is TGTGCCAGCAGTGCAGGGGGATTATGGGAGACCCAGTACTTC.

The rearrangement joins TRBV25-1 to TRBJ2-7; D is unresolved. From germline, CDR1 is MGHDK and CDR2 SYGVNS. Trimming took off 4 bases at V and 3 bases at J, with 13 bases between the two ends. CDR3 length equals 14 residues. CDR3 loop: CASSGTPPIYEQYF. In DNA, the CDR3 is TGTGCCAGCAGTGGAACTCCCCCTATCTACGAGCAGTACTTC.

The chain combines TRBV7-9 with TRBJ2-1; a possible D gene is TRBD2 (6 bases). The CDR3 is made up of 13 amino acids. The germline V gene encodes CDR1 SEHNR and CDR2 FQNEAQ (reference sequence). V lost 6 bases to trimming and J lost 9 bases, with 15 bases between them. The CDR3 here is CASRDGGESEQFF. The CDR3 DNA is TGTGCCAGCAGGGACGGGGGAGAGTCTGAGCAGTTCTTC.

The table lists this clonotype with many counts. The V call is TRBV12-3 or TRBV12-4, the J call TRBJ2-7, with TRBD1 identical over 7 bases. The CDR3 consists of 15 residues. V dropped 1 base and J dropped 3; count of bases not matched to a gene: 6. This CDR3 is CASSLDTGQNYEQYF. In DNA, the CDR3 is TGTGCCAGCAGTTTAGACACGGGACAGAACTACGAGCAGTACTTC.

This clonotype showed up just a few times. The chain joins TRBV2 to TRBJ1-6, with D maybe TRBD1 (6 bases). CDR3 length equals 16 residues. V lost 8 bases and J lost 9, with 23 bases in between. CDR1 SNHLY and CDR2 FYNNEI come from the germline V gene. The CDR3 spells CASLEKGGTGRSPLHF. Written as DNA, the CDR3 is TGTGCCAGCCTCGAAAAGGGGGGCACAGGGCGTTCACCCCTCCACTTT.

This clonotype has ten or more counts. This rearrangement joins TRBV4-2 to TRBJ2-5; 13 positions agree with TRBD2. Losses at the gene ends were 6 bases for V and 1 base for J; bases not matched to a gene: 5. Germline V gene data show CDR1 as LGHNA and CDR2 as YNFKEQ. The CDR3 covers 16 residues. In DNA form, the CDR3 reads TGTGCCAGCAGAACGAGACTAGCGGGGGGCCAAGAGACCCAGTACTTC. Amino acids: CASRTRLAGGQETQYF.

The chain combines TRBV7-9 with TRBJ1-2; no clear D. This CDR3 spans 13 amino acids. Germline V gene data show CDR1 as SEHNR and CDR2 as FQNEAQ (reference sequence). Trimming took 3 bases from V and 4 from J, leaving 9 bases between them. The CDR3 is CASSLYGAYGYTF. In DNA, the CDR3 is TGTGCCAGCAGCTTGTACGGTGCCTATGGCTACACCTTC.

The gene calls are TRBV6-6 and TRBJ1-2; TRBD1 might be the D (5 bases). Trimming left V 8 bases short and J 5 bases short, with 15 bases between. CDR1 is MNHNY, CDR2 SVGAGI, per germline (reference sequence). The CDR3 covers 13 residues. CDR3 sequence (DNA): TGTGCCAGCGGGGACGGGCGTGGGTATGGCTACACCTTC. Protein: CASGDGRGYGYTF.

The chain uses TRBV27 and TRBJ2-7; the D gene is possibly TRBD2 (6 bases). CDR3 size: 13 residues. Germline CDR1 is MNHEY and CDR2 is SMNVEV (reference sequence). Trimming took 9 bases from V and 3 from J, leaving 15 bases between them. The CDR3 is CASAGTGFYEQYF. CDR3 nucleotide sequence: TGTGCCAGTGCGGGGACGGGCTTCTACGAGCAGTACTTC.

In nucleotides, the CDR3 is TGTGCCAGCAGCTTCTTAAATATGAACACTGAAGCTTTCTTT. Translation gives CASSFLNMNTEAFF. This chain joins TRBV7-9 and TRBJ1-1; D is uncertain. The CDR3 runs 14 residues. V lost 3 bases, J lost 0 bases, and 8 bases lay in between. Germline V gives CDR1 SEHNR, CDR2 FQNEAQ (reference sequence).